The following is a TCR beta chain sequence with its context. Antigen unknown. This record belongs to a study of T cells in Graves' hyperthyroidism and ophthalmopathy. Across the study: Peripheral blood collection took place at initial diagnosis, before any treatment.

Diagnoses were established using clinical symptoms, serum thyroxine and TRAb, thyroid ultrasound and orbital computed tomography. This CDR3 is 16 amino acids long. In germline, CDR1 is SGHTA, CDR2 FQGTGA. The V gene lost 5 bases and the J gene lost 5 bases, with 21 bases spanning the gap. Whole-study results and caveats: Prediction of ophthalmopathy progression came a median around 6 months pre-onset.

Amplified regions were TCR beta CDR3 sequences from RNA transcripts. HTBI primers were the set used in a first-round RT-PCR of the TCR CDR3. Each CDR3 protein is one row after TCRdb ran MiXCR on the multiplex PCR reads. The table shows approximately 640,000 distinct CDR3 sequences, with 15% to 20% occurring only once. The V and J genes are TRBV7-3 and TRBJ2-5; D possibly matches TRBD1 or TRBD2 (5 bases each). Sequences were obtained from blood. The source of this sequence is a man aged 50 to 59 with Graves' hyperthyroidism. The CDR3 coding sequence is TGTGCCAGCAGCCCCGCCCTAGGGCAGGGACCTGAGACCCAGTACTTC. Translated: CASSPALGQGPETQYF.